A single T cell receptor (beta chain) is shown here with its context. A few counts support this clonotype. Its antigen is still unknown. Base-call qualities are not available, and no considerably larger clone is one nucleotide away. This entry comes from a study of identical twins listed by TCRdb under 2016. With respect to the entire study: To test whether fetal clonotypes persist, this study deep-sequenced TCR alpha and beta repertoires from monozygotic twins, from unrelated adults of various ages, and from cord blood. Replicate twin experiments were performed at different times using different library preparation protocols to rule out contamination.

Overall study results and their limits: Fewer insertions were carried by abundant cord blood beta clonotypes; a weaker similar trend was observed in young adult naive repertoires, while no such trend was observed in memory repertoires. Because the same donors could not be followed over many years, conclusions were based on cross-sectional statistical analysis. Zero-insertion analyses could be partly confounded by invariant T cells such as MAIT and iNKT, though diverse VJ usage argued against such confounding for most clonotypes. Out-of-frame TCR alpha sequences shared between twins showed an excess of low generation-probability sequences compared with coincidental sharing between unrelated individuals. A weaker excess of twin sharing was found in beta out-of-frame sequences because the signal-to-noise ratio was lowered by fewer shared sequences. In monozygotic twins, recombination models systematically underestimated out-of-frame TCR alpha sharing, but the models matched the sharing seen between unrelated individuals.

The CDR3 goes from the cysteine to the phenylalanine over 13 residues. Of all the DNA, just the CDR3 is kept, 39 bases in frame from base 1. Deletion took 3 bases off V and 2 bases off J, with a span of 11 bases between the germline ends. Reading the germline V gene (reference sequence) gives CDR1 DFQATT and CDR2 SNEGSKA. Only healthy Caucasian donors were included. The study also sequenced three unrelated non-twin adults: a male aged 18 to 30, a male aged 50 to 60 and a female aged 50 to 60. Using Miltenyi CD45RO+ enrichment and human naive T-cell isolation kits, memory (CD45RO+) and naive T cells were isolated from PBMC. Library preparation was by 5' RACE. Sequenced on an Illumina HiSeq 2000. Template switching introduced a universal primer binding site; the final cDNA contained a unique molecular identifier, enabling accurate counting of TCR cDNA molecules. Specific primers in the conserved constant-segment region were used to synthesize first-strand cDNA for the TCR alpha and beta chains. To control for contamination, every cDNA library carried two barcodes: a SMART-Mk sample barcode plus Illumina barcodes. TruSeq adapter sequences and Illumina sample barcodes were added in two successive PCR steps. Sequencing of the TCR alpha and beta cDNA libraries was done on the Illumina HiSeq platform using custom primers. The study's own analysis went as follows. Unique molecular identifiers were extracted from raw reads with MiGEC, and CDR3 positions were determined with MiXCR. Recombination models were inferred per individual with the repgenHMM and IGoR tools using an EM algorithm. The tcR package in R was used for shared clonotype analysis, with sharing normalized by the product of cloneset sizes. Out-of-frame nonproductive sequences were analyzed to study raw recombination free of thymic and clonal selection effects. The public sequencing data were trimmed at Q25 with fastp and processed into clonotypes with MiXCR by TCRdb, which kept only in-frame beta chains. When rows share a CDR3 protein, they turn into one entry using the most common DNA and genes. The V and J calls follow TCRdb's processing rather than the paper's. Here the sample has a few hundred thousand distinct CDR3 sequences; approximately 8.7% occur a single time. About 9.1% of the sample belongs to the ten largest clones.

The sequenced sample consisted of naive T cells sorted from blood. Taken with the paper, the label for cell subset or site translates to: cells isolated with a human naive T-cell isolation kit. This receptor was identified in a woman aged 45-60 years in good health. The chain is made from TRBV20-1 and TRBJ2-7; TRBD2 is perhaps the D gene, given 5 matching bases. The bases are TGCAGTGCTAGTGGCGGAGGCGCCTACGAGCAGTACTTC. Its translation reads: CSASGGGAYEQYF.